The following is a TCR beta chain sequence with its context. Its antigen has not been determined. No base-level quality is on record; no much larger clone is a single base apart. The immunoSEQ Assay, a bias-controlled multiplex PCR, was used to amplify TCRbeta CDR3 regions from genomic DNA. The authors' analysis ran thus. Nucleated cell counts per sample were estimated from amplification of reference gene primers within the assay. To quantify the absolute abundance of each unique TCRbeta CDR3 rearrangement, sequence reads were collapsed and filtered. Productive Simpson clonality was computed per sample as the square root of Simpson's diversity index over productive rearrangements. As stored in TCRdb, this immuneACCESS dataset retains in-frame rearrangements with V and J assigned. A fraction of the clones does not appear; measured against another copy, unresolved V genes explain less than half of the discrepancy, and the remainder lacks a known reason. V and J calls and clone size are given by that table; D and trimming were obtained from the DNA. Across this sample there are some 63,000 clones, with 79% seen only once. The ten largest clones represent 32% of the sample.

Each collaborating institution followed its own protocols to collect whole blood in K2EDTA tubes. For TCRbeta analysis, collaborators shipped samples in one of three forms: frozen whole blood, isolated PBMCs, or DNA extracted from either of those sample types. This sample stems from a study of blood T cell repertoires in COVID-19 (TCRdb year 2020). Regarding the complete study: The collaborator samples originated in the United States, Italy and Spain and spanned the acute and convalescent phases of COVID-19. The prospective study material was composed of cDNA or gDNA derived from T cells, B-cell-depleted T cells, or PBMCs. Subjects who had been exposed to COVID-19, were actively infected with it, or had recovered from it provided the deeply sampled blood TCRbeta repertoires that made up the dataset. The repertoires were made available in a free public database intended to serve as a resource for research on the immune response to SARS-CoV-2. Samples were obtained from the ongoing ImmuneRACE study (first 160 participants) and from over a thousand subjects provided by 6 global collaborators. Sample metadata almost always included a de-identified subject ID, COVID-19 status, age in years and sex. Where available, HLA class I and class II types were obtained from metadata supplied by the sample provider rather than from assay-based typing.

From cysteine to phenylalanine, the CDR3 is 15 amino acids long. Only CDR3 DNA remains: 45 bases, in frame from the first base. CDR1 and CDR2 are drawn from the germline V gene: SQVTM, ANQGSEA. V is pruned by 1 base and J by 7 bases, leaving 9 bases of the junction without a gene match. What the research found in general, with its limitations: The amount of clinical and demographic metadata varied by source and participant and was provided uncurated.

The sample comprised peripheral blood. The clonotype was recovered from a human donor in a cohort sampled during active COVID-19. The sequence is built from TRBV29-1 and TRBJ1-4, and 7 junction bases match TRBD1. The nucleotide sequence reads as follows: TGCAGCGTTGAAGGACCGACAGGGATGGGTGAAAAACTGTTTTTT. This gives the protein CSVEGPTGMGEKLFF.